Presented here are 25 T cell receptor beta chains from one specimen sequenced in a study of blood T cell repertoires in COVID-19. Profiled with immunoSEQ multiplex PCR; TCRdb holds only in-frame clones, not every one. The sample records about 73,000 clones, approximately 83% being singletons. Specimen: peripheral blood. The receptors shown here come from an elderly man with active or convalescent COVID-19.

This clone has only a few counts. The chain employs TRBV6-2 or TRBV6-3 and TRBJ2-5; TRBD1 is a possible D gene (6 bases). Germline V gene data show CDR1 as MNHEY and CDR2 as SVGEGT. V gave up 0 bases and J gave up 3 bases, with 14 bases separating them. The CDR3 loop spans 16 amino acids. The CDR3 sequence is CASSYSRSGAEETQYF. The CDR3 nucleotides are TGTGCCAGCAGTTACTCGAGGTCAGGGGCCGAAGAGACCCAGTACTTC.

Only one count was recorded for this clone. The chain joins TRBV5-6 to TRBJ2-3; 8 bases align to TRBD1. Per the germline V gene, CDR1 is SGHDT and CDR2 is YYEEEE. The J segment lost 5 bases and the V segment lost 3 bases, leaving 5 bases of the junction unmatched. This CDR3 contains 14 residues. CDR3 coding DNA: TGTGCCAGCAGCTCGGACAGGGTAGAAGATACGCAGTATTTT. Protein: CASSSDRVEDTQYF.

The J gene is TRBJ2-3, the V gene TRBV20-1, with 7 positions matching TRBD2. This CDR3 has 11 residues. Germline lookup yields CDR1 DFQATT and CDR2 SNEGSKA (reference sequence). Germline trimming cut 3 bases from V and 13 bases from J; bases unmatched to any gene: 7. The CDR3 DNA sequence: TGCAGTGCTAGTCGCGCGGGAGAAGAGTATTTT. It specifies CSASRAGEEYF.

This clone was recorded only once. The J gene is TRBJ1-1, the V gene TRBV6-1; D is unresolved. Trimming pared 2 bases from V and 1 base from J, leaving 11 bases between. CDR3 size: 15 residues. Germline CDR1 MNHNS, CDR2 SASEGT. The CDR3 sequence: CASSEFGRGNTEAFF. DNA of the CDR3: TGTGCCAGCAGTGAATTTGGACGGGGGAACACTGAAGCTTTCTTT.

The V and J genes are TRBV5-4 and TRBJ2-2; D perhaps matches TRBD2 (6 bases). Germline V CDR1 and CDR2: SGHNT, YYREEE (reference sequence). The V gene lost 4 bases and the J gene lost 1 base, with 14 bases spanning the gap. The CDR3 is made up of 16 amino acids. CDR3 nucleotide sequence: TGTGCCAGCAGCGGACCAACGCGGGGGAACACCGGGGAGCTGTTTTTT. Translated, it gives CASSGPTRGNTGELFF.

V gene TRBV7-8 combines with J gene TRBJ2-4; 9 positions agree with TRBD1. Germline V lookup: CDR1 SGHVS, CDR2 FQNEAQ. Trimming removed 3 bases from V and 11 bases from J; junction bases left unmatched: 14. The CDR3 is 16 amino acids. The CDR3 spells CASSLGQGVQQRVQYF. The CDR3, as DNA: TGTGCCAGCAGCTTGGGACAGGGTGTTCAGCAAAGGGTTCAGTACTTC.

The V call is TRBV6-5, the J call TRBJ2-7; 7 bases line up with TRBD2. This CDR3 spans 15 amino acids. Trimming at V came to 6 bases and at J to 0 bases, leaving 8 bases not matched to a gene. Per germline, CDR1 MNHEY and CDR2 SVGAGI. The CDR3 DNA follows: TGTGCCAGCAGCCCCAACCGGGGGGACTCCTACGAGCAGTACTTC. Translated, it gives CASSPNRGDSYEQYF.

The chain combines TRBV7-8 with TRBJ1-5; D remains ambiguous. The CDR3 is made up of 15 amino acids. Germline V gives CDR1 SGHVS, CDR2 FQNEAQ. V was trimmed by 0 bases and J by 2 bases, leaving 8 bases between them. In nucleotides, the CDR3 is TGTGCCAGCAGCTTAGCGAGGTTGCGCAATCAGCCCCAGCATTTT. As protein: CASSLARLRNQPQHF.

This sequence joins TRBV3-1 (or the pseudogene TRBV3-2) and TRBJ2-2; D unclear. CDR1 LGHDT and CDR2 YNNKEL come from the germline V gene (reference sequence). V was trimmed by 2 bases and J by 0 bases, leaving 10 bases between them. The CDR3 contains 16 residues. The DNA of the CDR3 is TGTGCCAGCAGCCAAAGAAGCGCCTCGAACACCGGGGAGCTGTTTTTT. Its translation is CASSQRSASNTGELFF.

The V and J genes are TRBV7-9 and TRBJ2-5; 10 nucleotides line up with TRBD1. The CDR3 is made up of 17 amino acids. Germline V gene lookup returns CDR1 SEHNR and CDR2 FQNEAQ (reference sequence). V lost 5 bases to trimming and J lost 5 bases; unmatched junction nucleotides: 14. The CDR3 nucleotides read TGTGCCAGCAGCAAAGACAGGGGGCGAGATGTGATGGAGACCCAGTACTTC. This translates into CASSKDRGRDVMETQYF.

This chain links TRBV5-4 with TRBJ2-6, with D possibly matching TRBD2 (6 bases). The CDR3 has 17 residues. CDR1 and CDR2 (germline): SGHNT, YYREEE (reference sequence). With 4 bases removed from V and 2 bases from J, the gap between germline ends came to 16 bases. CDR3 in DNA: TGTGCCAGCAGCCGATGGAGGGGTGGGGCTGGGGCCAACGTCCTGACTTTC. Translation: CASSRWRGGAGANVLTF.

V and J are TRBV10-3 and TRBJ1-1, with D possibly matching TRBD1 (6 bases). This CDR3 spans 14 amino acids. Between the trimmed V and J ends, which lost 4 bases and 1 base, there was a span of 10 bases. CDR1 is ENHRY and CDR2 is SYGVKD in the germline V gene. Here the CDR3 DNA reads TGTGCCATCAGTGCCGGACAGAAGAACACTGAAGCTTTCTTT. Translation: CAISAGQKNTEAFF.

A word on this clone: One end of the junction is discordant with germline, which a read error may explain. The chain uses TRBV6-1 and TRBJ2-7, with 9 positions matching TRBD1. Germline CDR1 reads MNHNS; CDR2 reads SASEGT. The CDR3 extends over 15 amino acids. CDR3 in DNA: TGTGCCAGCAGCGAAGACAGGGGGAGTTCCTACGAGCAGTACTTC. It specifies CASSEDRGSSYEQYF.

The J gene is TRBJ2-7, the V gene TRBV4-2; D is unresolved. This CDR3 region has 15 residues. Germline values: CDR1 LGHNA, CDR2 YNFKEQ. The V gene lost 0 bases and the J gene lost 1 base, with 10 bases spanning the gap. DNA for the CDR3: TGTGCCAGCAGCCAAGATCATGGGCTTTCCTACGAGCAGTACTTC. Residues: CASSQDHGLSYEQYF.

This chain joins TRBV5-1 and TRBJ2-3, with 8 bases matching TRBD2. After removal of 3 bases from V and 3 bases from J, the junction contained 12 bases not matched to a gene. This CDR3 is 17 amino acids long. In germline, CDR1 is SGHRS, CDR2 YFSETQ. The DNA for the CDR3 is TGCGCCAGCAGCTGGGGGGGACTCCCGGGAGGGACAGATACGCAGTATTTT. Translation gives CASSWGGLPGGTDTQYF.

CDR3 DNA: TGTGCCAGCGGTGCTACACGGGGAATTGAGGAGGAAAAACTGTTTTTT. This codes for CASGATRGIEEEKLFF. The chain uses TRBV6-6 and TRBJ1-4; D remains unclear. The CDR3 contains 16 residues. V was clipped by 8 bases and J by 8 bases, with 24 bases between them. Germline CDR1 reads MNHNY; CDR2 reads SVGAGI (reference sequence).

The gene calls are TRBV27 and TRBJ2-5; TRBD1 is a possible D gene (6 bases). V was clipped by 4 bases and J by 7 bases, with 16 bases between them. The CDR3 has 14 amino acids. Germline V gene data show CDR1 as MNHEY and CDR2 as SMNVEV (reference sequence). CDR3 loop: CASSWSRGDRTQYF. In DNA form, the CDR3 reads TGTGCCAGCAGTTGGTCCAGGGGCGACCGGACCCAGTACTTC.

V gene TRBV3-1 (or the pseudogene TRBV3-2) combines with J gene TRBJ2-2, with TRBD1 identical over 9 bases. Per germline, CDR1 LGHDT and CDR2 YNNKEL (reference sequence). This CDR3 has 19 amino acids. V was pared by 3 bases and J by 5 bases, with 16 bases of the junction left unmatched. As DNA, the CDR3 is TGTGCCAGCAGCCACAGGAGGTTTGCTAGGGACAGGGCGACCGGGGAGCTGTTTTTT. Protein sequence: CASSHRRFARDRATGELFF.

The gene calls are TRBV5-4 and TRBJ2-7; 10 bases are shared with TRBD2. Trimming removed 8 bases from V and 5 bases from J; junction bases left unmatched: 7. The CDR3 length is 13 residues. Germline V CDR1 and CDR2: SGHNT, YYREEE (reference sequence). CDR3 sequence (DNA): TGTGCCAGTTCTCTAGCGGGAGCCCACGAGCAGTACTTC. Its translation: CASSLAGAHEQYF.

This clone was counted between two and nine times. The chain employs TRBV5-1 and TRBJ2-1, with 11 nucleotides matching TRBD1. CDR1 SGHRS and CDR2 YFSETQ come from the germline V gene. Trimming removed 3 bases from V and 3 bases from J; junction bases left unmatched: 2. The CDR3 is made up of 15 amino acids. Written as DNA, the CDR3 is TGCGCCAGCAGCTCTGGGACAGGGGGCTACAATGAGCAGTTCTTC. Translated: CASSSGTGGYNEQFF. The complete variable domain, with remaining parts taken from reference TRBV5-1 and TRBJ2-1, reads KAGVTQTPRYLIKTRGQQVTLSCSPISGHRSVSWYQQTPGQGLQFLFEYFSETQRNKGNFPGRFSGRQFSNSRSEMNVSTLELGDSALYLCASSSGTGGYNEQFFGPGTRLTVL.

V and J are TRBV28 and TRBJ2-5; maybe TRBD2 (5 bases). The germline V gene has CDR1 MDHEN and CDR2 SYDVKM. The CDR3 sequence is 15 residues long. The V and J ends lost 2 bases and 4 bases respectively, with 14 bases between them. In DNA, the CDR3 is TGTGCCAGCAGTTTACGGCCGAGCGGAGGAGAGACCCAGTACTTC. It specifies CASSLRPSGGETQYF.

The chain links TRBV5-5 to TRBJ1-2; a possible D gene is TRBD1 (6 bases). V was cut by 5 bases and J by 2 bases, with 10 bases left in between. The CDR3 contains 13 residues. Looked up from germline, CDR1 is SGHKS and CDR2 is YYEKEE (reference sequence). The CDR3 nucleotides are TGTGCCAGCAGTTATGACAGGAACTATGGCTACACCTTC. Its translation is CASSYDRNYGYTF.

The chain combines TRBV6-2 or TRBV6-3 with TRBJ2-7; no definite D call. V lost 6 bases and J 0 bases, leaving 6 bases between the germline ends. Germline assignment: CDR1 MNHEY and CDR2 SVGEGT. The CDR3 covers 12 residues. The CDR3 spells CASSPHSYEQYF. As DNA, the CDR3 is TGTGCCAGCAGCCCCCACTCCTACGAGCAGTACTTC.

The chain couples TRBV7-9 to TRBJ2-7; D is unresolved. Trimming removed 6 bases from V and 6 bases from J, with 18 bases in between. Per the germline V gene, CDR1 is SEHNR and CDR2 is FQNEAQ (reference sequence). The CDR3 is 14 amino acids. The CDR3 coding sequence is TGTGCCAGCAGTTACGATTTGCAGAAGTCCGAGCAGTACTTC. Its translation is CASSYDLQKSEQYF.

This clone has just a few counts. The chain uses TRBV5-1 and TRBJ1-1, with 7 bases aligning to TRBD1. Germline V lookup: CDR1 SGHRS, CDR2 YFSETQ. Trimming cost V 4 bases and J 6 bases; bases outside gene matches: 9. This CDR3 has 14 residues. In DNA, the CDR3 is TGCGCCAGCAGCCAGACAGGGACGGGGGCTGAAGCTTTCTTT. It yields the protein CASSQTGTGAEAFF.